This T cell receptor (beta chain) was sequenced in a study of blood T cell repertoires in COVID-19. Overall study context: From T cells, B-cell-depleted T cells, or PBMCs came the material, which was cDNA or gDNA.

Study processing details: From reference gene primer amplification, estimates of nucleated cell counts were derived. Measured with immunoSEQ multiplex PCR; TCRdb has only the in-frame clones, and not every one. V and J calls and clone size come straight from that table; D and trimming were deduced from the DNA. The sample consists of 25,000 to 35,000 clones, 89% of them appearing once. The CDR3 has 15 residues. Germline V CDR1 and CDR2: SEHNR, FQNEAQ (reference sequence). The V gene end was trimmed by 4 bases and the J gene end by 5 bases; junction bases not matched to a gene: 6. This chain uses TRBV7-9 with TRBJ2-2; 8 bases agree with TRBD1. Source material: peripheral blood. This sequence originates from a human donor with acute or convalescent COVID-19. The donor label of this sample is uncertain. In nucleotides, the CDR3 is TGTGCCAGCAGCTCAGGACAGGGAAGGACCGGGGAGCTGTTTTTT. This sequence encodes CASSSGQGRTGELFF. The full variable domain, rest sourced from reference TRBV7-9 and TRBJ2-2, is DTGVSQNPRHKITKRGQNVTFRCDPISEHNRLYWYRQTLGQGPEFLTYFQNEAQLEKSRLLSDRFSAERPKGSFSTLEIQRTEQGDSAMYLCASSSGQGRTGELFFGEGSRLTVL.